The 24 T cell receptor beta chains below were found in one sample sequenced in a study of T cells after yellow fever vaccination. TCRdb ran MiXCR on the 5' RACE reads and lists one entry per CDR3 protein. Here the sample spans over 200,000 distinct CDR3 sequences, roughly 6.8% being singletons. The sequencing used CD4+ T cells sorted from PBMCs, collected on the day of the yellow fever booster vaccination. The receptors were gathered from a man aged 25-45 years who received the YFV17D yellow fever vaccine.

This clonotype has just a few counts. This chain uses TRBV25-1 with TRBJ1-3; TRBD1 is a possible D gene (6 bases). CDR1 and CDR2 (germline): MGHDK, SYGVNS. This CDR3 comprises 16 residues. V was pared by 2 bases and J by 0 bases, with 11 bases between. The chain's CDR3 is CASSERGASSGNTIYF. CDR3 DNA sequence: TGTGCCAGCAGTGAACGGGGGGCGAGCTCTGGAAACACCATATATTTT.

This clonotype has more than one count but fewer than ten. The genes are TRBV7-2 and TRBJ2-2; TRBD2 matches 7 bases. V shed 1 base, J shed 4 bases, and the junction held 6 bases outside the gene matches. The CDR3 is made up of 16 amino acids. Germline V gene data show CDR1 as SGHTA and CDR2 as FQGNSA. CDR3 sequence: CASSLDAGVITGELFF. For the CDR3, the DNA is TGTGCCAGCAGCTTAGATGCGGGAGTGATCACCGGGGAGCTGTTTTTT.

This clonotype was found many times. The V and J genes are TRBV4-1 and TRBJ2-5, with D unclear. The CDR3 sequence is 14 residues long. The germline gives CDR1 MGHRA, CDR2 YSYEKL. Trimming stripped 6 bases from V and 1 base from J, with 12 bases between. Here the CDR3 reads CASRSDGFQETQYF. The CDR3 nucleotides read TGCGCCAGCAGAAGTGACGGATTCCAAGAGACCCAGTACTTC.

This clonotype was counted only a few times. This chain connects TRBV20-1 to TRBJ2-1, with TRBD2 identical over 15 bases. The V gene's germline CDR1 is DFQATT and CDR2 SNEGSKA (reference sequence). J lost 4 bases, V lost 0 bases, and 10 bases had no gene match. The CDR3 sequence is 19 residues long. CDR3 amino acids: CSARDRCGTSGRLYNEQFF. DNA of the CDR3: TGCAGTGCTAGAGATCGGTGCGGGACTAGCGGGAGGCTTTACAATGAGCAGTTCTTC.

V and J are TRBV29-1 and TRBJ2-7; 8 nucleotides match TRBD2. Germline values: CDR1 SQVTM, CDR2 ANQGSEA. The trim removed 4 bases at V and 7 bases at J, leaving 3 bases unmatched. CDR3 length: 11 amino acids. CDR3: CSVAPGGEQYF. In DNA, the CDR3 is TGCAGCGTTGCCCCGGGAGGGGAGCAGTACTTC.

This clonotype occurred many times. As DNA, the CDR3 is TGTGCCAGCAGTTTTTTGCAGGGATCCTACAATGAGCAGTTCTTC. This encodes CASSFLQGSYNEQFF. The rearrangement uses TRBV12-3 or TRBV12-4 and TRBJ2-1; tentative D call: TRBD1 (5 bases). The ends were cut back, 3 bases at V and 1 base at J, with 10 bases in the middle. The CDR3 length is 15 residues.

This clonotype was found a few times. The rearrangement links TRBV23-1 to TRBJ2-3; D possibly uses TRBD1 or TRBD2 (5 bases each). TRBV23-1 is identified as an open reading frame with a role that is uncertain. Trimming cost V 0 bases and J 5 bases, with 12 bases left between them. This CDR3 comprises 15 residues. The chain's CDR3 is CASSQSTAALDTQYF. In nucleotides, the CDR3 is TGCGCCAGCAGTCAATCGACAGCGGCCCTAGATACGCAGTATTTT.

This clonotype occurred many times. The chain has TRBV19 and TRBJ2-6; possible D gene TRBD1, 5 bases. Germline V gives CDR1 LNHDA, CDR2 SQIVND (reference sequence). The V end was cut by 5 bases, the J end by 3 bases, with 17 bases between. The CDR3 has 17 residues. The CDR3 DNA reads as TGTGCCAGTAGTCGTCTATCCCCAGGGCTTGGGGCCAACGTCCTGACTTTC. Translated, it gives CASSRLSPGLGANVLTF.

V is TRBV5-1 and J is TRBJ2-1; D is unresolved. V gave up 0 bases and J gave up 10 bases, with 17 bases separating them. This CDR3 contains 15 residues. Germline V gene lookup returns CDR1 SGHRS and CDR2 YFSETQ. CDR3 in amino acids: CASSLEPLLYGEQFF. CDR3 nucleotides: TGCGCCAGCAGCTTGGAGCCGTTACTGTACGGCGAGCAGTTCTTC.

The sample holds a few counts of this clonotype. V and J are TRBV29-1 and TRBJ2-5; 8 bases map to TRBD2. V lost 7 bases and J lost 4; bases outside the gene matches: 14. This CDR3 region has 15 residues. The germline V gene has CDR1 SQVTM and CDR2 ANQGSEA. This CDR3 reads CSASKSRLAGETQYF. CDR3 coding DNA: TGCAGCGCCTCAAAAAGTCGGCTAGCGGGAGAGACCCAGTACTTC.

Comments on this clonotype: A read error is possible here, since a much larger clone lies one base away. The chain links TRBV6-2 or TRBV6-3 to TRBJ2-1, with D possibly being TRBD2 (6 bases). CDR3 length: 16 residues. CDR1 is MNHEY, CDR2 SVGEGT, per germline. V lost 7 bases and J 5 bases, leaving 21 bases between the germline ends. Here the CDR3 reads CASTSVGTRLHNEQFF. In DNA form, the CDR3 reads TGTGCCAGCACTTCAGTGGGGACTCGCCTCCACAATGAGCAGTTCTTC.

DNA for the CDR3: TGTGCCAGCAGCTCGATTGCGTCGGAGACCCAGTACTTC. It specifies CASSSIASETQYF. The chain has TRBV7-3 and TRBJ2-5, with D hard to call. This CDR3 comprises 13 residues. Trimming shortened V by 4 bases and J by 5 bases, and 11 bases separated the two germline ends. Germline loops: CDR1 SGHTA, CDR2 FQGTGA.

This sequence joins TRBV7-2 and TRBJ2-7; possibly TRBD1 for D (6 bases). Trimming removed 4 bases from V and 4 bases from J, with 17 bases in between. Germline V gene sequence: CDR1 SGHTA, CDR2 FQGNSA. CDR3 length: 15 amino acids. CDR3 region: CASSSKQGEGYEQYF. DNA for the CDR3: TGTGCCAGCAGCTCAAAACAGGGAGAAGGTTACGAGCAGTACTTC.

V is TRBV29-1 and J is TRBJ1-5; 11 bases are shared with TRBD1. J lost 3 bases, V lost 7 bases, and 8 bases had no gene match. This CDR3 has 15 residues. Germline-derived CDR1 and CDR2 are SQVTM and ANQGSEA. CDR3 protein: CSAKRTGGYNQPQHF. Here the CDR3 DNA reads TGCAGCGCCAAGAGGACAGGGGGCTACAATCAGCCCCAGCATTTT.

This clonotype was seen at least ten times. The chain has TRBV7-2 and TRBJ2-3, with TRBD2 as a possible D gene (6 bases). V lost 4 bases and J 0 bases, leaving 14 bases between the germline ends. This CDR3 spans 16 amino acids. Germline-derived CDR1 and CDR2 are SGHTA and FQGNSA. CDR3 sequence (DNA): TGTGCCAGCAGCTCAAGACGCGGGGCTAGCACAGATACGCAGTATTTT. Protein: CASSSRRGASTDTQYF.

This clonotype was observed a few times. The chain has TRBV15 and TRBJ2-5; the D is unclear. Trimming stripped 1 base from V and 0 bases from J, with 6 bases between. Germline V gene data show CDR1 as LNHNV and CDR2 as YYDKDF (reference sequence). The CDR3 totals 14 residues. Written as DNA, the CDR3 is TGTGCCACCAGCAGAGCGGGCTACCAAGAGACCCAGTACTTC. Translated, it gives CATSRAGYQETQYF.

The table lists this clonotype with a few counts. The rearrangement joins TRBV6-2 or TRBV6-3 to TRBJ2-3; TRBD1 matches at 8 bases. The germline V gene encodes CDR1 MNHEY and CDR2 SVGEGT. The CDR3 contains 14 residues. Losses at the gene ends were 5 bases for V and 6 bases for J; bases not matched to a gene: 7. DNA for the CDR3: TGTGCCAGCAGTAGTCGACAGGGGACGGATACGCAGTATTTT. Translation gives CASSSRQGTDTQYF.

In this sample, this clonotype turned up many times. As DNA, the CDR3 is TGTGCCAGTAGTATAGAGGGGGGAGACGAGCAGTACTTC. Its translation is CASSIEGGDEQYF. The rearrangement joins TRBV19 to TRBJ2-7; D may be TRBD2 (6 bases). This CDR3 has 13 amino acids. Per the germline V gene, CDR1 is LNHDA and CDR2 is SQIVND (reference sequence). V was shortened by 0 bases and J by 5 bases, with 8 bases between the two germline ends.

This clonotype has a count of ten or more. The chain joins TRBV7-8 to TRBJ2-1; 8 bases are a match to TRBD2. The ends lost 3 bases at V and 2 bases at J; junction bases unmatched: 3. This CDR3 has 15 residues. The germline V gene encodes CDR1 SGHVS and CDR2 FQNEAQ. The CDR3: CASSFRLAPYNEQFF. CDR3 nucleotide sequence: TGTGCCAGCAGCTTCCGACTAGCGCCCTACAATGAGCAGTTCTTC.

In its sample, this clonotype was seen a few times. The V gene is TRBV5-4, the J gene TRBJ2-5; D remains ambiguous. Germline loops: CDR1 SGHNT, CDR2 YYREEE (reference sequence). The V gene lost 4 bases and the J gene lost 3 bases, with 16 bases spanning the gap. The CDR3 runs 15 residues. CDR3 in DNA: TGTGCCAGCAGCAACGGAGACGACACTGAAGAGACCCAGTACTTC. Amino acid sequence: CASSNGDDTEETQYF. Filled out from reference TRBV5-4 and TRBJ2-5, the complete variable domain reads ETGVTQSPTHLIKTRGQQVTLRCSSQSGHNTVSWYQQALGQGPQFIFQYYREEENGRGNFPPRFSGLQFPNYSSELNVNALELDDSALYLCASSNGDDTEETQYFGPGTRLLVL.

This clonotype was found many times. This chain uses TRBV7-8 with TRBJ2-5, with 7 bases lining up with TRBD1. Germline V gives CDR1 SGHVS, CDR2 FQNEAQ. Germline trimming cut 5 bases from V and 2 bases from J; bases unmatched to any gene: 5. This CDR3 is 14 amino acids long. CDR3 loop: CASSETGVQETQYF. The CDR3 DNA reads TGTGCCAGCAGCGAAACAGGGGTACAAGAGACCCAGTACTTC.

This clonotype was observed a few times. This sequence joins TRBV7-2 and TRBJ1-2; D ambiguous. Trimming cost V 2 bases and J 4 bases, with 14 bases left between them. This CDR3 is 15 amino acids long. Germline lookup yields CDR1 SGHTA and CDR2 FQGNSA. CDR3: CASSLSAGRSYGYTF. The CDR3 region has the DNA TGTGCCAGCAGCTTATCGGCAGGACGATCCTATGGCTACACCTTC.

This clonotype has a handful of counts. The CDR3 DNA reads TGTGCCAGCAGCTCGCGGGCGAGGGCAACTAATGAAAAACTGTTTTTT. The encoded protein is CASSSRARATNEKLFF. J is TRBJ1-4 and V is TRBV7-6; D ambiguous. The V gene lost 4 bases and the J gene lost 0 bases, with 12 bases spanning the gap. The CDR3 sequence is 16 residues long. Germline CDR1 SGHVS, CDR2 FNYEAQ. The full variable domain, in which reference TRBV7-6 and TRBJ1-4 provide the parts outside the CDR3, is GAGVSQSPRYKVTKRGQDVALRCDPISGHVSLYWYRQALGQGPEFLTYFNYEAQQDKSGLPNDRFSAERPEGSISTLTIQRTEQRDSAMYRCASSSRARATNEKLFFGSGTQLSVL.

The rearrangement links TRBV19 to TRBJ2-1; 8 bases are shared with TRBD2. Germline V gene lookup returns CDR1 LNHDA and CDR2 SQIVND (reference sequence). The CDR3 consists of 19 residues. V gave up 6 bases and J gave up 0 bases; unmatched junction bases: 16. Here the CDR3 reads CASRPRGITSGYSYNEQFF. DNA of the CDR3: TGTGCCAGTAGACCGAGGGGGATTACTAGCGGCTACTCCTACAATGAGCAGTTCTTC.